Listed below are T cell receptor beta chains from one sample, sequenced in a study of blood T cell repertoires in COVID-19. Profiling relied on immunoSEQ multiplex PCR, and the TCRdb table lists in-frame clones only, not all of them. The sample has more than 120,000 clones, over 65% seen once; the top ten hold approximately 4.6%. What was sequenced was peripheral blood. The receptors derive from a human donor in a cohort sampled during active COVID-19. Each CDR3 is given with its conserved first and last residue. Each record gives: D gene, clone size, J gene, V gene, CDR3 DNA, CDR3 protein. The D gene is left open where the match is weak. Clone size appears in some rows only: once, few, many, or a class for an expanded clone.

d_call: TRBD1
clone_size: -
j_call: TRBJ1-5
v_call: TRBV19
cdr3_nt: TGTGCCAGTAGTACCACAGGGGGATATAGCAATCAGCCCCAGCATTTT
cdr3_aa: CASSTTGGYSNQPQHF

d_call: TRBD1
clone_size: once
j_call: TRBJ2-3
v_call: TRBV7-7
cdr3_nt: TGTGCTAGCAGCCCGAACAGGGGTAGCGCAGATACGCAGTATTTT
cdr3_aa: CASSPNRGSADTQYF

d_call: TRBD1
clone_size: -
j_call: TRBJ1-2
v_call: TRBV5-1
cdr3_nt: TGCGCCAGCAGCTTGGCCCCGACAGGGCTTGACTATGGCTACACCTTC
cdr3_aa: CASSLAPTGLDYGYTF

d_call: -
clone_size: -
j_call: TRBJ2-5
v_call: TRBV2
cdr3_nt: TGTGCCAGCAGTGAAGACAGAAACCTCCAAGAGACCCAGTACTTC
cdr3_aa: CASSEDRNLQETQYF

d_call: -
clone_size: -
j_call: TRBJ2-3
v_call: TRBV7-2
cdr3_nt: TGTGCCAGCAGCTTAGTTAGTACAGGGAGCACAGATACGCAGTATTTT
cdr3_aa: CASSLVSTGSTDTQYF

d_call: -
clone_size: -
j_call: TRBJ2-2
v_call: TRBV11-3
cdr3_nt: TGTGCCAGCAGCTCGCAGGGGGGCACCGGGGAGCTGTTTTTT
cdr3_aa: CASSSQGGTGELFF

d_call: TRBD1
clone_size: once
j_call: TRBJ2-1
v_call: TRBV7-3
cdr3_nt: TGTGCCAGCAGCTTACCGACAGGGTCTGTCAATGAGCAGTTCTTC
cdr3_aa: CASSLPTGSVNEQFF

d_call: TRBD2
clone_size: -
j_call: TRBJ2-2
v_call: TRBV6-2/TRBV6-3
cdr3_nt: TGTGCCAGCAGTTACCAGCTAGCGGGGGGCCCCGGGGAGCTGTTTTTT
cdr3_aa: CASSYQLAGGPGELFF

d_call: TRBD2
clone_size: -
j_call: TRBJ2-1
v_call: TRBV10-3
cdr3_nt: TGTGCCATCAGGAGAGGACAACTAGTTGCGGGAGATTCGATTGAGCAGTTCTTC
cdr3_aa: CAIRRGQLVAGDSIEQFF

d_call: -
clone_size: -
j_call: TRBJ1-3
v_call: TRBV30
cdr3_nt: TGTGCCTGGAGTGATGGGGCTGTCCCTGGAAACACCATATATTTT
cdr3_aa: CAWSDGAVPGNTIYF

d_call: -
clone_size: -
j_call: TRBJ1-2
v_call: TRBV2
cdr3_nt: TGTGCCAGCAGGGGCGACTATGGCTACACCTTC
cdr3_aa: CASRGDYGYTF

d_call: TRBD1
clone_size: -
j_call: TRBJ2-1
v_call: TRBV4-2
cdr3_nt: TGTGCCAGCAGCCACCAACGGGACAGCTCATTCAATGAGCAGTTCTTC
cdr3_aa: CASSHQRDSSFNEQFF

d_call: -
clone_size: -
j_call: TRBJ1-1
v_call: TRBV6-6
cdr3_nt: TGTGCCAGCAGTTACTTCCCGGGGGAAGCTTTCTTT
cdr3_aa: CASSYFPGEAFF

d_call: -
clone_size: -
j_call: TRBJ2-5
v_call: TRBV30
cdr3_nt: TGTGCCTGGAGTTTAACGCTACAAGAGACCCAGTACTTC
cdr3_aa: CAWSLTLQETQYF

d_call: -
clone_size: -
j_call: TRBJ2-2
v_call: TRBV3-1/TRBV3-2
cdr3_nt: TGTGCCAGCAGCCCTGCTAGCAGCAACACCGGGGAGCTGTTTTTT
cdr3_aa: CASSPASSNTGELFF

d_call: TRBD2
clone_size: -
j_call: TRBJ2-2
v_call: TRBV5-4
cdr3_nt: TGTGCCAGCAGCTTGGTTTCTAGCGGGAGGGCCGGGGAGCTGTTTTTT
cdr3_aa: CASSLVSSGRAGELFF

d_call: TRBD1
clone_size: -
j_call: TRBJ2-1
v_call: TRBV24-1
cdr3_nt: TGTGCCACCGAAGGACAGGGCAATGAGCAGTTCTTC
cdr3_aa: CATEGQGNEQFF

d_call: -
clone_size: -
j_call: TRBJ1-4
v_call: TRBV27
cdr3_nt: TGTGCCAGCAGTTACAGGGCTAATGAAAAACTGTTTTTT
cdr3_aa: CASSYRANEKLFF

d_call: -
clone_size: -
j_call: TRBJ1-4
v_call: TRBV7-9
cdr3_nt: TGTGCCAGCAGCTTAGGTTTCAGACTTAATGAAAAACTGTTTTTT
cdr3_aa: CASSLGFRLNEKLFF

d_call: -
clone_size: -
j_call: TRBJ1-2
v_call: TRBV7-9
cdr3_nt: TGTGCCAGCAGTTCTCCAGGGCCGAAGGGTGGCTACACCTTC
cdr3_aa: CASSSPGPKGGYTF

d_call: -
clone_size: -
j_call: TRBJ2-3
v_call: TRBV19
cdr3_nt: TGTGCCAGTAGCGGGAGAACAGATACGCAGTATTTT
cdr3_aa: CASSGRTDTQYF

d_call: TRBD2
clone_size: -
j_call: TRBJ2-7
v_call: TRBV3-1/TRBV3-2
cdr3_nt: TGTGCCAGCAGCCAAGGCGGGGGGTGGTCCTACGAGCAGTACTTC
cdr3_aa: CASSQGGGWSYEQYF

d_call: TRBD1
clone_size: -
j_call: TRBJ2-5
v_call: TRBV7-6
cdr3_nt: TGTGCCAGCAGCCCAGGGACAGGGGTACAAGAGACCCAGTACTTC
cdr3_aa: CASSPGTGVQETQYF

d_call: -
clone_size: -
j_call: TRBJ2-3
v_call: TRBV3-1/TRBV3-2
cdr3_nt: TGTGCCAGCAGCCAAGGCCTAGCTGATGAAGATACGCAGTATTTT
cdr3_aa: CASSQGLADEDTQYF

d_call: TRBD2
clone_size: -
j_call: TRBJ2-1
v_call: TRBV6-4
cdr3_nt: TGTGCCAGCAGTGAGATGGCTAGCGGGGGTTACAATGAGCAGTTCTTC
cdr3_aa: CASSEMASGGYNEQFF

d_call: -
clone_size: -
j_call: TRBJ2-5
v_call: TRBV5-4
cdr3_nt: TGTGCCAGCAGCCGGGACTGGGAGGAGACCCAGTACTTC
cdr3_aa: CASSRDWEETQYF

d_call: -
clone_size: -
j_call: TRBJ1-2
v_call: TRBV6-4
cdr3_nt: TGTGCCAGCACTGGGGGGTTCTATGGCTACACCTTC
cdr3_aa: CASTGGFYGYTF

d_call: -
clone_size: few
j_call: TRBJ1-5
v_call: TRBV19
cdr3_nt: TGTGCCAGTAGGGACAGTAGCAATCAGCCCCAGCATTTT
cdr3_aa: CASRDSSNQPQHF

d_call: TRBD1
clone_size: -
j_call: TRBJ1-1
v_call: TRBV6-5
cdr3_nt: TGTGCCAGCCGACTGGGGACAGGGGGAACTGAAGCTTTCTTT
cdr3_aa: CASRLGTGGTEAFF

d_call: TRBD1
clone_size: -
j_call: TRBJ2-3
v_call: TRBV5-1
cdr3_nt: TGCGCCAGCAGCTTGGGACAGGGGGGAACAGATACGCAGTATTTT
cdr3_aa: CASSLGQGGTDTQYF

d_call: -
clone_size: -
j_call: TRBJ1-1
v_call: TRBV12-3/TRBV12-4
cdr3_nt: TGTGCCAGCAGTTTAGGGGGGGACACTGAAGCTTTCTTT
cdr3_aa: CASSLGGDTEAFF

d_call: TRBD2
clone_size: -
j_call: TRBJ2-5
v_call: TRBV19
cdr3_nt: TGTGCCAGTAGTGGAGGTCGGACTAGCGGGAGGGCCCGGGAGACCCAGTACTTC
cdr3_aa: CASSGGRTSGRARETQYF

d_call: TRBD1
clone_size: -
j_call: TRBJ1-1
v_call: TRBV3-1/TRBV3-2
cdr3_nt: TGTGCCAGCAGCCAAGATGCAGGGGGTTTCGTAGCTTTCTTT
cdr3_aa: CASSQDAGGFVAFF

d_call: -
clone_size: -
j_call: TRBJ2-3
v_call: TRBV4-2
cdr3_nt: TGTGCCAGCAGCCCGGGACTTCTCGGAGATACGCAGTATTTT
cdr3_aa: CASSPGLLGDTQYF

d_call: TRBD2
clone_size: -
j_call: TRBJ2-4
v_call: TRBV20-1
cdr3_nt: TGCAGTGGTAGCGGGGGGGCGGCTCAGTACTTC
cdr3_aa: CSGSGGAAQYF